Listed below are T cell receptor beta chains from one sample, sequenced in a study of T cell responses to AZD1222 COVID-19 vaccine. Clones were sequenced by immunoSEQ multiplex PCR, and TCRdb holds only the in-frame ones, with some missing. There are tens of thousands of clones in the sample; around 91% occur only once, and approximately 30% lies in the top ten. Material: peripheral blood, obtained on day 0 of AZD1222 vaccination. The receptors were sampled from an adult in good health. Both conserved end residues are part of each CDR3. A D gene is named only where the DNA matches it firmly. Expanded clones are given a class, and other clones once, few, many or no size at all.

j_call d_call clone_size v_call cdr3_nt cdr3_aa
TRBJ2-2 . . TRBV24-1 TGTGCCACCAGTGATTTGATGCAGGGGTCCACCGGGGAGCTGTTTTTT CATSDLMQGSTGELFF
TRBJ2-1 TRBD2 . TRBV19 TGTGCCAGTAGTATTTTGCGGGAGGCCTACAATGAGCAGTTCTTC CASSILREAYNEQFF
TRBJ1-2 TRBD1 . TRBV5-4 TGTGCCAGCAGCTTAGGACAGGGGGCCTATGGCTACACCTTC CASSLGQGAYGYTF
TRBJ2-1 TRBD2 . TRBV6-6 TGTGCCAGCAGCCCCTCTAGCGGTGGCTACAATGAGCAGTTCTTC CASSPSSGGYNEQFF
TRBJ2-7 . . TRBV21-1 TGTGCCAGCAGCAATACCGGACTAGCGGGAGGGCCTTCACTCTACGAGCAGTACTTC CASSNTGLAGGPSLYEQYF
TRBJ1-2 . . TRBV29-1 TGCAGCGTTGAAAGTATAAGCAGGGTCGGATCTAACTATGGCTACACCTTC CSVESISRVGSNYGYTF
TRBJ2-7 . once TRBV6-4 TGTGCCAGTGGCCGGCAGGTGTTCTACGAGCAGTACTTC CASGRQVFYEQYF
TRBJ1-1 . . TRBV27 TGTGCCAGCAGTCTCCAAGGGCGCGGTGCCCCTCCCGGTGCTCAAGCTTTCTTT CASSLQGRGAPPGAQAFF
TRBJ2-1 . . TRBV28 TGTGCCAGCAGTTTTGTAGCCGGTTACCAGGTCTTC CASSFVAGYQVF
TRBJ1-1 TRBD1 . TRBV28 TGTGCCAGCAGGCTGACAGGGGACGATGAAGCTTTCTTT CASRLTGDDEAFF
TRBJ2-3 . . TRBV14 TGTGCCAGCAGCTCCAGGGGACAACACACAGATACGCAGTATTTT CASSSRGQHTDTQYF
TRBJ2-1 TRBD1 . TRBV5-6 TGTGCCAGCAGCTTACCGGGACAGGGGTTCGATGAGCAGTTCTTC CASSLPGQGFDEQFF
TRBJ2-3 . once TRBV5-1 TGCGCCAGCAGGTTGTCTGACACCACAGATACGCAGTATTTT CASRLSDTTDTQYF
TRBJ2-6 . . TRBV5-6 TGTGCCAGCAGCTATGTGGGGGGTGCTTATGGGGCCAACGTCCTGACTTTC CASSYVGGAYGANVLTF
TRBJ1-1 . . TRBV2 TGTGCCAGCAGTTTGGACACCACTGAAGCTTTCTTT CASSLDTTEAFF
TRBJ2-3 . . TRBV19 TGTGCCACCGTACCTAACAGGGAAGTTTCCACAGATACGCAGTATTTT CATVPNREVSTDTQYF
TRBJ2-1 TRBD2 . TRBV9 TGTGCCAGCAGCGTGGGAGCGGGGGCCTACAATGAGCAGTTCTTC CASSVGAGAYNEQFF
TRBJ2-3 TRBD1 . TRBV29-1 TGCAGCGCTGGGACAGGGTTGGGCACAGATACGCAGTATTTT CSAGTGLGTDTQYF
TRBJ2-3 . . TRBV19 TGTGCCAGCCAGCCGACAGGAGGCACAGATACGCAGTATTTT CASQPTGGTDTQYF
TRBJ1-3 . . TRBV6-5 TGTGCCAGCAGTTACTCGTCCCCGAACTCTGGAAACACCATATATTTT CASSYSSPNSGNTIYF
TRBJ2-6 TRBD1 . TRBV7-3 TGTGCCAGCAGCTCCTCCGGGACAGGTTTTGGGGCCAACGTCCTGACTTTC CASSSSGTGFGANVLTF
TRBJ2-7 . . TRBV7-4 TGTGCCGATAGGACAAAGTCTTACGAGCAGTACTTC CADRTKSYEQYF
TRBJ1-5 . few TRBV28 TGTGCCAGCAGTTTAGGGGGGAGCAATCAGCCCCAGCATTTT CASSLGGSNQPQHF
TRBJ1-1 TRBD1 once TRBV19 TGTGCCACCCAGGGGGCGCGTATTGGTGGCACTGAAGCTTTCTTT CATQGARIGGTEAFF
TRBJ2-7 . . TRBV5-6 TGTGCCAGCAGCTATTCGTACGAGCAGTACTTC CASSYSYEQYF
TRBJ1-4 . . TRBV19 TGTGCCACCAAAGGACATAATGAAAAACTGTTTTTT CATKGHNEKLFF
TRBJ2-7 TRBD2 few TRBV24-1 TGTGCCACAAGACCTTTACGGCGGGAGAATATAGGTCAGCAGTACTTC CATRPLRRENIGQQYF
TRBJ1-2 . . TRBV29-1 TGCAGCGTTGAAGATGCCCTCGGGAGGGCGAATGGCTACACCTTC CSVEDALGRANGYTF
TRBJ2-2 . . TRBV10-3 TGTGCCATCAGGGACGGAAAGACCGCGAACACCGGGGAGCTGTTTTTT CAIRDGKTANTGELFF
TRBJ1-5 . . TRBV29-1 TGCAGCGTTCAACGGACGGACGGAGGGCCCCAGCATTTT CSVQRTDGGPQHF
TRBJ2-7 . . TRBV6-5 TGTGCCAGCAGTTACCACGGACATAGCTCCTACGAGCAGTACTTC CASSYHGHSSYEQYF
TRBJ2-7 . . TRBV7-9 TGTGCCAGCAGCTTAGGTGGTGGATGGCAGTACTTC CASSLGGGWQYF
TRBJ2-7 . . TRBV2 TGTGCCAGCAGTGACCGGGGTTTTTCCTACGAGCAGTACTTC CASSDRGFSYEQYF
TRBJ2-3 TRBD2 . TRBV5-1 TGCGCCAGCAGCACGAGCGGGGGCTGGAAGTATTTT CASSTSGGWKYF
TRBJ2-1 TRBD2 . TRBV5-4 TGTGCCAGCAGCCGAGGACTAGCGGGAGGACGAGGCAATGAGCAGTTCTTC CASSRGLAGGRGNEQFF
TRBJ2-3 TRBD2 . TRBV7-2 TGTGCCAGCAGCTCCGGGACTAGCGTCACAGATACGCAGTATTTT CASSSGTSVTDTQYF
TRBJ1-5 TRBD1 . TRBV6-6 TGTGCCAGCAGCCCCGGGACAGGGTATGTGAGTCAGCCCCAGCATTTT CASSPGTGYVSQPQHF
TRBJ1-4 . few TRBV19 TGTGCCAGTACCGAAGGGGGGACAACTAATGAAAAACTGTTTTTT CASTEGGTTNEKLFF
TRBJ2-2 . . TRBV10-3 TGTGCCATCAGTGAGTTGAGCGGCACCGGGGAGCTGTTTTTT CAISELSGTGELFF
TRBJ2-7 . . TRBV7-6 TGTGCCAGCAGCCCGGGACTCCGCAGCTCCTACGAGCAGTACTTC CASSPGLRSSYEQYF
TRBJ2-6 . once TRBV3-1/TRBV3-2 TGTGCCAGCAGTCCGGGACCGAACTCTGGGGCCAACGTCCTGACTTTC CASSPGPNSGANVLTF
TRBJ2-1 . . TRBV18 TGTGCCAGCTCACTCCTCCTACCGACGGTTGGGGATGAGCAGTTCTTC CASSLLLPTVGDEQFF
TRBJ1-5 . once TRBV19 TGTGCCAGTAGTTTAGATAGCAATCAGCCCCAGCATTTT CASSLDSNQPQHF
TRBJ1-2 . . TRBV6-5 TGTGCCACCCTCTCCATGCCGGCACTGAACTATGGCTACACCTTC CATLSMPALNYGYTF